This T cell receptor beta chain was captured in a study of shared clonotypes between healthy human individuals. Study-wide background: Per donor, three plates held CD4 naive cells, three held CD4 memory, two held CD8 naive and one held CD8 memory.

Selected positively for CCR7 and CD45RO-negative, naive CD8 cells excluded terminally differentiated effector memory CD45RA+ cells. Only Caucasian adults living in Nashville, Tennessee served as donors. The germline gives CDR1 LGHNA, CDR2 YSLEER. Trimming pared 0 bases from V and 3 bases from J, leaving 12 bases between. There are 15 residues in the CDR3. Measured with immunoSEQ multiplex PCR; TCRdb has only the in-frame clones, and not every one. In the table there are some 1,900,000 clones, about 95% of which are singletons. This chain links TRBV4-3 with TRBJ2-7; D is undetermined. The source material was naive CD8+ T cells sorted from blood. The clonotype was recovered from a man aged 18 to 30 in good health. CDR3 sequence: CASSQERSEHYEQYF. In nucleotides, the CDR3 is TGCGCCAGCAGCCAAGAGAGGAGCGAGCACTACGAGCAGTACTTC.